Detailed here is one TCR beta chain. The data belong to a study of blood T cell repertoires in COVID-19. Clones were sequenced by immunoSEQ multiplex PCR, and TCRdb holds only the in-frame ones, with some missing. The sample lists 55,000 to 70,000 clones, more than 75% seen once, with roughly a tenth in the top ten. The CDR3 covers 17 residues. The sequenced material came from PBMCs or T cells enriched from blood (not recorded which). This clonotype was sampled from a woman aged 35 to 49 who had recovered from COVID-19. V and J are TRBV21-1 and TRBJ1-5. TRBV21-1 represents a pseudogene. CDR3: CASSNYFRDGGNQPQHF. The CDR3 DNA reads TGTGCCAGCAGCAACTACTTCCGGGACGGGGGAAATCAGCCCCAGCATTTT.